This TCR beta chain was recovered during a study of cytotoxic CD8 clonotypes in ibrutinib-treated CLL (dated by TCRdb to the early 2020s). Regarding the complete study: The cohort included some 14 treatment-naive and about a dozen relapsed/refractory patients; about 18 were IGHV unmutated. Partial responses were observed in about 25 patients and complete responses in 2; after a median follow-up of around 68 months, remission was maintained in around 14 patients and progression was observed in roughly twelve. The response samples were drawn at a median of 12 months into treatment, with a range of about 6 to 40 months. An average of about 250,000 productive templates and approximately 91,000 productive rearrangements was obtained per sample. Longitudinal samples were obtainable from 26 of the 86 participants in the trial. Cryopreserved peripheral blood mononuclear cells were obtained before treatment, at response, and at either sustained remission or disease progression. Patients were still on ibrutinib when every remission and progressive disease sample was collected. The full study reports these points: Public clonotypes were rare and either shrank or stayed stable during treatment, and the rise in clonality at ibrutinib response reflected expansion of private clonotypes. Baseline clonality exceeded that of age-matched healthy donors and correlated strongly with circulating CD8+ T-cell counts. An increase in clonality was observed at ibrutinib response, with clonality remaining stable during sustained remission and falling back toward baseline at progression. Sustained-remission and progressing patients did not have matched sampling times, and lymph node repertoires were not examined.

For this clone: Which antigen it targets is not known. Within one base of it there is no much larger clone, and no base qualities were kept.

A MiSeq instrument was used for deep resolution sequencing, which targeted depths ranging from 1 in 1 million up to 1 in 200,000 T cells, with coverage averaging 10x for each clonotype. TCR beta libraries were generated with the immunoSEQ hsTCRB Kit. In the paper's pipeline: ImmunoSEQ Data Assistant and ImmunoSEQ Analyzer were used for data analysis, and V, D and J genes were assigned according to IMGT definitions. Clonality, which ranges from 0 to 1, was calculated as one minus the normalized Shannon entropy of productive rearrangement frequencies. Only overrepresented clonotypes making up at least 0.05% of each patient's repertoire were included in the public clonotype analysis. Roughly 13 age-matched healthy donor repertoires from immuneACCESS served as clonality controls. TCRdb limited this immuneACCESS table to in-frame rearrangements with V and J called. A share of clones is missing; checked studies link under half to unresolved V genes, and the rest is unexplained. Clone size and V and J calls were adopted from that table, with D and trimming inferred from the DNA. In all, the sample holds about 130,000 clones, and about 80% of those were seen once. The top ten hold about 13% of the sample.

Based on the germline V gene, the CDR1 and CDR2 sequences are SGHRS and YFSETQ. CDR3 length: 13 amino acids, cysteine to phenylalanine. Only CDR3 DNA remains: 39 bases, in frame from the first base. A distance of 8 bases separates the germline ends of V and J, which lose 0 bases and 6 bases respectively. This specimen's time point label, interpreted: approximately eleven months on ibrutinib. Approximately 2 micrograms of genomic DNA were extracted from cryopreserved PBMCs for TCR beta library preparation. High-throughput TCR beta sequencing was performed on longitudinal blood samples from CLL patients receiving ibrutinib monotherapy. The patients were enrolled in a single-center, open-label phase 2 trial of ibrutinib monotherapy.

The sequencing used PBMCs, collected after 12 months of ibrutinib treatment. This clonotype originated in a human donor with chronic lymphocytic leukemia. In this chain, TRBV5-1 is recombined with TRBJ2-3; no D gene can be assigned with confidence. The DNA sequence is given as TGCGCCAGCAGCTTGGAGGGTTGGGATACGCAGTATTTT. It translates to CASSLEGWDTQYF.